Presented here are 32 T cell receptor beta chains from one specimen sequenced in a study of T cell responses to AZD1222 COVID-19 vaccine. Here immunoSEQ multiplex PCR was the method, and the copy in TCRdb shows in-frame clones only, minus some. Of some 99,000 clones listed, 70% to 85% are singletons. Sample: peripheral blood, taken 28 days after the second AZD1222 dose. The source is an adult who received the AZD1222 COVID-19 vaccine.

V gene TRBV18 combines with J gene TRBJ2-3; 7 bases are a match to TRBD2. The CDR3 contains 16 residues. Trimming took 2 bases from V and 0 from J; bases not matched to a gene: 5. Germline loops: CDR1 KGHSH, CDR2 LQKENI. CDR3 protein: CASSPSLAGSTDTQYF. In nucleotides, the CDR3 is TGTGCCAGCTCACCATCGTTAGCGGGTAGCACAGATACGCAGTATTTT.

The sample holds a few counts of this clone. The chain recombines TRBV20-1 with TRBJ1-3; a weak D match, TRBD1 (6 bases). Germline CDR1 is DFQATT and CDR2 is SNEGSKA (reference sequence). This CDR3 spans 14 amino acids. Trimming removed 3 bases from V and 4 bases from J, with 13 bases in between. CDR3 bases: TGCAGTGCTAGTCACAGGGAGTACGGAAACACCATATATTTT. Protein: CSASHREYGNTIYF.

The CDR3 DNA follows: TGTGCCAGCAGCGTAGACGTTCGAGAGACTGAAGCTTTCTTT. It translates to CASSVDVRETEAFF. This chain links TRBV9 with TRBJ1-1, with unresolved D. CDR3 size: 14 residues. Germline assignment: CDR1 SGDLS and CDR2 YYNGEE. V was pared by 0 bases and J by 5 bases, with 11 bases between.

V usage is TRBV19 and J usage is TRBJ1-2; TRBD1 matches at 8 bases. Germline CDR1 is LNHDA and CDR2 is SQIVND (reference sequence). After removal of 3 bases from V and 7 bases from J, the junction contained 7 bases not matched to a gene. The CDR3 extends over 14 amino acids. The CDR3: CASSIRTGSTGYTF. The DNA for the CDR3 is TGTGCCAGTAGTATTCGGACAGGGTCTACTGGCTACACCTTC. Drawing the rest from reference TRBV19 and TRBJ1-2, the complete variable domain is DGGITQSPKYLFRKEGQNVTLSCEQNLNHDAMYWYRQDPGQGLRLIYYSQIVNDFQKGDIAEGYSVSREKKESFPLTVTSAQKNPTAFYLCASSIRTGSTGYTFGSGTRLTVV.

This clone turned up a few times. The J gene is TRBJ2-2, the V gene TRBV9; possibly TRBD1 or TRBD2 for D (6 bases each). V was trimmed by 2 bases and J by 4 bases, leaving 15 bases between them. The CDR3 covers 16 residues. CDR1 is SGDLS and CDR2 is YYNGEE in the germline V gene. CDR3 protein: CASSVAGQGITGELFF. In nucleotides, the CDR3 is TGTGCCAGCAGCGTCGCGGGGCAGGGGATCACCGGGGAGCTGTTTTTT.

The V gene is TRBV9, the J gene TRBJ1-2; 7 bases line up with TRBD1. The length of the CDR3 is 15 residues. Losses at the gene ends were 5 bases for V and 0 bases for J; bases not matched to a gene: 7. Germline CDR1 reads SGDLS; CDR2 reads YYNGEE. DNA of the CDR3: TGTGCCAGCAGGGGGGACAGAAAAACTAACTATGGCTACACCTTC. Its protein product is CASRGDRKTNYGYTF.

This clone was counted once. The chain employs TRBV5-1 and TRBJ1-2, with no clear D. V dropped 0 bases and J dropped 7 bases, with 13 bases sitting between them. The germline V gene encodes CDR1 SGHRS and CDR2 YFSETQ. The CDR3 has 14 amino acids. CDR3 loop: CASSLGGLGGGYTF. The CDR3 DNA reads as TGCGCCAGCAGCTTGGGCGGACTTGGTGGTGGCTACACCTTC.

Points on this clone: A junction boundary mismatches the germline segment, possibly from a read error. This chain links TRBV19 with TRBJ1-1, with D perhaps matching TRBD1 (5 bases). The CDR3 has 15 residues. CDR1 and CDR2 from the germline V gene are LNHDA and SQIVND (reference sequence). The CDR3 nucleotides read TGTGCCAGTAGGACGGGGGGAGGTCAGAACCCTGAAGCTTTCTTT. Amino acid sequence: CASRTGGGQNPEAFF.

CDR3 nucleotide sequence: TGTGCCAGCACCGGAGGAGCGGGGGGGCATTTGGCCGGGGAGCTGTTTTTT. Its protein product is CASTGGAGGHLAGELFF. The chain has TRBV25-1 and TRBJ2-2; 10 bases match TRBD2. Germline V CDR1 and CDR2: MGHDK, SYGVNS. This CDR3 comprises 17 residues. The ends lost 7 bases at V and 6 bases at J; junction bases unmatched: 14.

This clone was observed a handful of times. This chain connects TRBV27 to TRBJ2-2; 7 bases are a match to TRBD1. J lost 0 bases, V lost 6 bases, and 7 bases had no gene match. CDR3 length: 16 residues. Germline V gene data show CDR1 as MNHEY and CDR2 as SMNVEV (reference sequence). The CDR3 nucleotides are TGTGCCAGCAGCTACGGGACAGCTGCGAACACCGGGGAGCTGTTTTTT. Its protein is CASSYGTAANTGELFF.

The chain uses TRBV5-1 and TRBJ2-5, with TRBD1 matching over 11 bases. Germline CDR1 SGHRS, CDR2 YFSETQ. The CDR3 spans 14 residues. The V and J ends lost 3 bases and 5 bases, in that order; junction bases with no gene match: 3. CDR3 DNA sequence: TGCGCCAGCAGCTATGGGACAGGGGGGGAGACCCAGTACTTC. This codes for CASSYGTGGETQYF.

The CDR3 spells CASSYGGTGYEKLFF. CDR3 sequence (DNA): TGTGCCAGCAGTTATGGGGGGACAGGTTACGAAAAACTGTTTTTT. The rearrangement joins TRBV6-5 to TRBJ1-4, with TRBD1 matching over 8 bases. Germline loops: CDR1 MNHEY, CDR2 SVGAGI. The CDR3 runs to 15 residues. J gave up 8 bases and V 3 bases, and 8 bases lay outside the gene matches.

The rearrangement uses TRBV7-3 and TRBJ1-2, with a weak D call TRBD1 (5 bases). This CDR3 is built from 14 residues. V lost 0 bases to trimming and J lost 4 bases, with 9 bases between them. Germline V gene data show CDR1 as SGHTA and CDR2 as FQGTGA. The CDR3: CASSLTGTGYGYTF. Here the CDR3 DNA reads TGTGCCAGCAGCTTAACCGGGACTGGCTATGGCTACACCTTC.

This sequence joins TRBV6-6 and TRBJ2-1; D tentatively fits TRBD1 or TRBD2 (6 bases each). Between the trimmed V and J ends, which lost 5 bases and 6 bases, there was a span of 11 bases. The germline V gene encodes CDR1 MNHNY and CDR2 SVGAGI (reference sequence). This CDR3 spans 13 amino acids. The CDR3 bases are TGTGCCAGCAGTCGCGAGGGGGGCAATGAGCAGTTCTTC. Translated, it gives CASSREGGNEQFF.

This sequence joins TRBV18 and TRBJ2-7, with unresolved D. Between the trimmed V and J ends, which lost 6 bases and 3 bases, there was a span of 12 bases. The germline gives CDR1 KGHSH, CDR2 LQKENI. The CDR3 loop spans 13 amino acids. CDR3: CASSRTESYEQYF. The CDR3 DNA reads TGTGCCAGCTCCAGGACGGAGAGCTACGAGCAGTACTTC.

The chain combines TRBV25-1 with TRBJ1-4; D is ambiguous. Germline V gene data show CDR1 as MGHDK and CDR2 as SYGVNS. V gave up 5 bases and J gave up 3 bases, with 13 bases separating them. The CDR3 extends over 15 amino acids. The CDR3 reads CASSPQVEPNEKLFF. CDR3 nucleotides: TGTGCCAGCAGTCCGCAGGTGGAGCCTAATGAAAAACTGTTTTTT. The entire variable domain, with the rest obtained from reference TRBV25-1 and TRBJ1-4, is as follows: EADIYQTPRYLVIGTGKKITLECSQTMGHDKMYWYQQDPGMELHLIHYSYGVNSTEKGDLSSESTVSRIRTEHFPLTLESARPSHTSQYLCASSPQVEPNEKLFFGSGTQLSVL.

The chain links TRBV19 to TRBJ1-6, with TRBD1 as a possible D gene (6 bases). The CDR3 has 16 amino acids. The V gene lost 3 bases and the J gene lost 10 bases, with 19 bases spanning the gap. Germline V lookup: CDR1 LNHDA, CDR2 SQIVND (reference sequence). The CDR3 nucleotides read TGTGCCAGTAGTATCTTCCCAGGGGAAGTACGATCACCCCTCCACTTT. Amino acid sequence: CASSIFPGEVRSPLHF. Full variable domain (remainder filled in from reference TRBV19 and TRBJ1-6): DGGITQSPKYLFRKEGQNVTLSCEQNLNHDAMYWYRQDPGQGLRLIYYSQIVNDFQKGDIAEGYSVSREKKESFPLTVTSAQKNPTAFYLCASSIFPGEVRSPLHFGNGTRLTVT.

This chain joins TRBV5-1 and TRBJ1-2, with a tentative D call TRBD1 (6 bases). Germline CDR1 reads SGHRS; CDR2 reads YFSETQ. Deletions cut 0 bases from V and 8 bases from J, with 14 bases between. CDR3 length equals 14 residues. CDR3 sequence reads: CASSLAQNRDGYTF. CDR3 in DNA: TGCGCCAGCAGCTTGGCCCAAAACAGGGACGGCTACACCTTC.

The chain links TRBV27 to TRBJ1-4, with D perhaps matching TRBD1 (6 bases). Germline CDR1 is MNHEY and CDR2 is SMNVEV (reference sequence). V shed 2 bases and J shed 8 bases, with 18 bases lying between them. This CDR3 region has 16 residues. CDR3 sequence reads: CASSLLGAGAKEKLFF. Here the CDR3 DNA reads TGTGCCAGCAGTTTACTCGGCGCGGGGGCGAAGGAAAAACTGTTTTTT.

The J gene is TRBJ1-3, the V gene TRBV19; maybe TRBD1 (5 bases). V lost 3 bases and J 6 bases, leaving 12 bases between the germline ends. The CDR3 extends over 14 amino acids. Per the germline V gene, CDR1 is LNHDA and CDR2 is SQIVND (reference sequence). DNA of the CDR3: TGTGCCAGTAGTATCCCAAGGGACGAAAACACCATATATTTT. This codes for CASSIPRDENTIYF.

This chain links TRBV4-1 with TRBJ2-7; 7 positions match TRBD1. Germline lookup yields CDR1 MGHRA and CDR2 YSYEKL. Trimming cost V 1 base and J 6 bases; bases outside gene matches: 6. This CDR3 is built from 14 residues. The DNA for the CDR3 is TGCGCCAGCAGCCAAGTGCAGGGGGTCGGCGAGCAGTACTTC. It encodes CASSQVQGVGEQYF.

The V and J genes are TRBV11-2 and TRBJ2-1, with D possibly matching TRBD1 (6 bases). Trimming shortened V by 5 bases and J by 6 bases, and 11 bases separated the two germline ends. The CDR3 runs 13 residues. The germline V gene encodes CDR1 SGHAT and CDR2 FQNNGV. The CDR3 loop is CASSPTGSNEQFF. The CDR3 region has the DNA TGTGCCAGCAGCCCCACAGGGTCCAATGAGCAGTTCTTC.

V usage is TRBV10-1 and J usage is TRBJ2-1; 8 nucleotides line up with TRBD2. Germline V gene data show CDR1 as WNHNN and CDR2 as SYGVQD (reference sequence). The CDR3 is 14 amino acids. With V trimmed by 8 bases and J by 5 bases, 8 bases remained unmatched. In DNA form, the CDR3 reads TGCGCCAGCCCCACGGGAGGGCCAAACAATGAGCAGTTCTTC. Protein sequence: CASPTGGPNNEQFF.

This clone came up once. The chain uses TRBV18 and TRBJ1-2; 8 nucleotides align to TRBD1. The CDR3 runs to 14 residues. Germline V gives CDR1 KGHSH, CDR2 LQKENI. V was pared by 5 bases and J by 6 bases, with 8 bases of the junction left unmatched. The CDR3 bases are TGTGCCAGCTCATCCCGGACAGGGAACGATGGCTACACCTTC. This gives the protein CASSSRTGNDGYTF.

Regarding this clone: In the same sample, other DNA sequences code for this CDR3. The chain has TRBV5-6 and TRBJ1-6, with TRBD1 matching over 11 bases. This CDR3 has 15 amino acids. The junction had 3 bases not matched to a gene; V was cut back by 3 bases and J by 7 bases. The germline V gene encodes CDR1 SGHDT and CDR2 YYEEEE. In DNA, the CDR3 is TGTGCCAGCAGCTCCCGGGACAGGGGGAATTCACCCCTCCACTTT. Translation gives CASSSRDRGNSPLHF.

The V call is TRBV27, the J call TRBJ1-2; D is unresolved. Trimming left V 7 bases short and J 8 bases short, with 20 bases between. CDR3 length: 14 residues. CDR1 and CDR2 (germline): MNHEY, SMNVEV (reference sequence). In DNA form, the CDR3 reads TGTGCCAGCACCCAGCTCAGTGATTTGAGCGGCTACACCTTC. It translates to CASTQLSDLSGYTF.

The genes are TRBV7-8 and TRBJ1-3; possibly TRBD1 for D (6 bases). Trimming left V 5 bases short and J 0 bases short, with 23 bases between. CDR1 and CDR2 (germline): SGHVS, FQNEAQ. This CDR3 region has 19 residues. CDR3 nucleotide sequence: TGTGCCAGCAGCCCCCATAGGACAGAACCAAAGACCTCTGGAAACACCATATATTTT. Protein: CASSPHRTEPKTSGNTIYF.

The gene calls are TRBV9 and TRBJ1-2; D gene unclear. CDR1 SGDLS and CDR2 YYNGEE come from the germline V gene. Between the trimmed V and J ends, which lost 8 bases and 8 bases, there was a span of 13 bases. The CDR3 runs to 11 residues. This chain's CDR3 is CARINVEGYTF. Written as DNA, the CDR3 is TGTGCCAGAATTAATGTTGAGGGCTACACCTTC.

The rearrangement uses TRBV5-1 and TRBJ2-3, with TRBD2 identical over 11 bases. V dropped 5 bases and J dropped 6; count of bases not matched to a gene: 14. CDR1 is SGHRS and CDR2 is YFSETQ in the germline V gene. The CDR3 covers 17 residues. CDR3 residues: CASSLDIAGGPGDTQYF. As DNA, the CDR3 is TGCGCCAGCAGTCTTGACATAGCGGGAGGGCCGGGGGATACGCAGTATTTT. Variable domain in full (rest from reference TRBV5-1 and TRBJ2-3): KAGVTQTPRYLIKTRGQQVTLSCSPISGHRSVSWYQQTPGQGLQFLFEYFSETQRNKGNFPGRFSGRQFSNSRSEMNVSTLELGDSALYLCASSLDIAGGPGDTQYFGPGTRLTVL.

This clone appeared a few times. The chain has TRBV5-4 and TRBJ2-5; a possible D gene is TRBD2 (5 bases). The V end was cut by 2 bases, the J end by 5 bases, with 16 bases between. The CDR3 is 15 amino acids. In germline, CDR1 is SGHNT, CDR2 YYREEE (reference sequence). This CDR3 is CASSFGGPPRETQYF. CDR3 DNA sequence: TGTGCCAGCAGCTTTGGAGGACCGCCCCGCGAGACCCAGTACTTC.

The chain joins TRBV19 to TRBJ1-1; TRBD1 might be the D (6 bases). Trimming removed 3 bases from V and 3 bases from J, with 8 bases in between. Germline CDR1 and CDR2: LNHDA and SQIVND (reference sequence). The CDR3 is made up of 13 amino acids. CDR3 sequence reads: CASSMHRDTEAFF. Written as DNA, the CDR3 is TGTGCCAGTAGTATGCACAGGGACACTGAAGCTTTCTTT.

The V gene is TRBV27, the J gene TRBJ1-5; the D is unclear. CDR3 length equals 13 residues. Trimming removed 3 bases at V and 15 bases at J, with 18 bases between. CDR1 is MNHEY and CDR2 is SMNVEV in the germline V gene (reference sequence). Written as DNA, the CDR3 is TGTGCCAGCAGTTTGGGCCCTCTGGACCGCCGGCATTTT. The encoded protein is CASSLGPLDRRHF.